The next 6 T cell receptor beta chains were all read from a single sample in a study of blood T cell repertoires in COVID-19. Sequencing used immunoSEQ multiplex PCR; TCRdb keeps in-frame clones, though not all of them. The table shows a few hundred thousand clones, with about nine tenths occurring only once. Sequenced sample: PBMCs or T cells enriched from blood (not recorded which). These receptors originate from a woman between 25 and 40 years old who had been exposed to COVID-19.

The rearrangement links TRBV5-6 to TRBJ2-7; unclear D gene. Germline CDR1 is SGHDT and CDR2 is YYEEEE. This CDR3 has 13 amino acids. Trimming pared 0 bases from V and 3 bases from J, leaving 7 bases between. The CDR3 DNA reads TGTGCCAGCAGCTTGGTGGCTAGCTACGAGCAGTACTTC. It specifies CASSLVASYEQYF. Filled out from reference TRBV5-6 and TRBJ2-7, the complete variable domain reads DAGVTQSPTHLIKTRGQQVTLRCSPKSGHDTVSWYQQALGQGPQFIFQYYEEEERQRGNFPDRFSGHQFPNYSSELNVNALLLGDSALYLCASSLVASYEQYFGPGTRLTVT.

J is TRBJ2-3 and V is TRBV9; D gene uncertain. The CDR3 covers 12 residues. V dropped 4 bases and J dropped 2 bases, with 5 bases sitting between them. Looked up from germline, CDR1 is SGDLS and CDR2 is YYNGEE. CDR3 nucleotide sequence: TGTGCCAGCAGCCCCAACACAGATACGCAGTATTTT. Translated, it gives CASSPNTDTQYF.

The rearrangement uses TRBV28 and TRBJ2-7; D is unresolved. This CDR3 has 13 residues. V lost 6 bases and J 3 bases, leaving 12 bases between the germline ends. CDR1 is MDHEN and CDR2 is SYDVKM in the germline V gene. The CDR3 region is CASSLGRHYEQYF. CDR3 coding DNA: TGTGCCAGCAGCCTGGGCAGGCACTACGAGCAGTACTTC.

The J gene is TRBJ2-1, the V gene TRBV19, with 7 bases fitting TRBD2. In germline, CDR1 is LNHDA, CDR2 SQIVND (reference sequence). The CDR3 spans 19 residues. The J segment lost 9 bases and the V segment lost 1 base, leaving 21 bases of the junction unmatched. The CDR3 is CASSIGLSPASGYIGEQFF. The CDR3 DNA follows: TGTGCCAGTAGTATAGGTTTATCCCCGGCTAGCGGATATATCGGTGAGCAGTTCTTC.

This clone appeared a few times. The chain has TRBV6-1 and TRBJ1-2, with D possibly being TRBD1 (5 bases). The ends were cut back, 1 base at V and 4 bases at J, with 10 bases in the middle. The CDR3 runs to 14 residues. Germline V gives CDR1 MNHNS, CDR2 SASEGT. CDR3: CASSEEGRAYGYTF. CDR3 nucleotide sequence: TGTGCCAGCAGTGAAGAGGGCAGGGCCTATGGCTACACCTTC.

V usage is TRBV28 and J usage is TRBJ1-6, with 8 positions matching TRBD1. This CDR3 has 15 residues. Germline values: CDR1 MDHEN, CDR2 SYDVKM. With 5 bases clipped from V and 6 bases from J, the junction kept 6 bases outside the gene matches. The CDR3 spells CASSLPQGVNSPLHF. DNA of the CDR3: TGTGCCAGCAGTCTGCCACAGGGGGTTAATTCACCCCTCCACTTT.